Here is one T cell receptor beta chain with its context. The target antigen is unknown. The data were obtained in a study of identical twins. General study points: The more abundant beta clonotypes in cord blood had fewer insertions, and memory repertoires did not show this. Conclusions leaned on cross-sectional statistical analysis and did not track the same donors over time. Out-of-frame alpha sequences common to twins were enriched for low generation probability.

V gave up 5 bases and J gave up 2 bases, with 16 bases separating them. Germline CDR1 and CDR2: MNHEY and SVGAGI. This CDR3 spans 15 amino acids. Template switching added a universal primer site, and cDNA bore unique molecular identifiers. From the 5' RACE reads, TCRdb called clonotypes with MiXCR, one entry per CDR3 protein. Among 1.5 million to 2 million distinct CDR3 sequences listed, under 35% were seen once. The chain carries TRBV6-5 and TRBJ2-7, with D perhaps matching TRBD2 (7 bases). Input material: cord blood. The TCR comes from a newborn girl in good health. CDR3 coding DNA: TGTGCCAGCAGTATGGGGGGGCAGGGGACCTACGAGCAGTACTTC. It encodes CASSMGGQGTYEQYF.